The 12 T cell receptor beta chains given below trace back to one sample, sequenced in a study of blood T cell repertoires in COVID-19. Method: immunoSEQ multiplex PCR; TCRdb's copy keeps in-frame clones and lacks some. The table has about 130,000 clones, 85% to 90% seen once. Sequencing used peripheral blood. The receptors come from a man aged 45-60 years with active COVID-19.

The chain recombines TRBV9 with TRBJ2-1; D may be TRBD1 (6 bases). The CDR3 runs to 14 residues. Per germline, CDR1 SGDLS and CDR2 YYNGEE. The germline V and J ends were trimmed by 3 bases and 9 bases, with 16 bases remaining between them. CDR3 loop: CASSAQGQRAEQFF. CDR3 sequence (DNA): TGTGCCAGCAGCGCCCAGGGACAACGAGCTGAGCAGTTCTTC.

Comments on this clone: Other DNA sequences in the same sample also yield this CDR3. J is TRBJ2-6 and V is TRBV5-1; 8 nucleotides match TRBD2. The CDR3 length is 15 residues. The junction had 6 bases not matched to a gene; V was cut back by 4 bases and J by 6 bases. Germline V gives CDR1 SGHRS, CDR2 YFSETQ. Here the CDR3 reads CASSREGGLANVLTF. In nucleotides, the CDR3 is TGCGCCAGCAGCCGGGAGGGGGGTCTGGCCAACGTCCTGACTTTC.

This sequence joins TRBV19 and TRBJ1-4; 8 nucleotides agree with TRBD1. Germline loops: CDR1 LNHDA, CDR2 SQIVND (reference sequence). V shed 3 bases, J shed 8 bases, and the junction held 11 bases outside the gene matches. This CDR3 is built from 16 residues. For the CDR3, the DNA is TGTGCCAGTAGTATCCCCCACCGACAGGGGCACGAAAAACTGTTTTTT. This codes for CASSIPHRQGHEKLFF.

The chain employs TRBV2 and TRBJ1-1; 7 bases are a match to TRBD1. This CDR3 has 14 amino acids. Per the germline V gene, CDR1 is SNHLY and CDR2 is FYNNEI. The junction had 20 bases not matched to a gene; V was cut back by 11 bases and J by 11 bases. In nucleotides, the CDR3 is TGTGCCGGGAGCAGGGGGACGAATTCTCTTAGTGCTTTCTTT. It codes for CAGSRGTNSLSAFF.

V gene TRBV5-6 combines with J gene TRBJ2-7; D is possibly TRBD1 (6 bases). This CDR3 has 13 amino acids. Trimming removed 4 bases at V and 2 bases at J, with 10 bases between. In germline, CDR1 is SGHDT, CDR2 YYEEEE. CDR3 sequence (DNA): TGTGCCAGCAGCCTCGACAGGACCTACGAGCAGTACTTC. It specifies CASSLDRTYEQYF.

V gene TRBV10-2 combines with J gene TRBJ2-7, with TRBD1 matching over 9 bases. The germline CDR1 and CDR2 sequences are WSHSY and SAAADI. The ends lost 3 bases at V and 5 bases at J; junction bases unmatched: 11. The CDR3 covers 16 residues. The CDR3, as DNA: TGCGCCAGCAGTGAATGGGGGACAGGGCTCCCCAACGAGCAGTACTTC. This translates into CASSEWGTGLPNEQYF.

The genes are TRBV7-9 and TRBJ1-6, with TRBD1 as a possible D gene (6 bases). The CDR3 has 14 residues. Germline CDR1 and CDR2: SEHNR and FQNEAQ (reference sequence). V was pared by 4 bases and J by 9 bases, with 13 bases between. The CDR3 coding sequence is TGTGCCAGCAGCTGGGACAACGAGGCTTCACCCCTCCACTTT. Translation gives CASSWDNEASPLHF. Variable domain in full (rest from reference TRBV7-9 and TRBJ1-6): DTGVSQNPRHKITKRGQNVTFRCDPISEHNRLYWYRQTLGQGPEFLTYFQNEAQLEKSRLLSDRFSAERPKGSFSTLEIQRTEQGDSAMYLCASSWDNEASPLHFGNGTRLTVT.

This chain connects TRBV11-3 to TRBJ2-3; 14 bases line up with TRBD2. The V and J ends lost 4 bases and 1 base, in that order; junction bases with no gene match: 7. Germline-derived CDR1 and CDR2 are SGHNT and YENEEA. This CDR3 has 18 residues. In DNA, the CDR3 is TGTGCCAGCAGCTCCTGGACTAGCGGGGGGCTTGGCACAGATACGCAGTATTTT. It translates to CASSSWTSGGLGTDTQYF.

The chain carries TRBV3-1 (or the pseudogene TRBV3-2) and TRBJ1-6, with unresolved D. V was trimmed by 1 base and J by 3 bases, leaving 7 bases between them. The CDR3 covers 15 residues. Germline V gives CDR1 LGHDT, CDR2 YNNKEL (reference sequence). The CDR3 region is CASSQGDFYNSPLHF. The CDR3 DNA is TGTGCCAGCAGCCAAGGAGATTTCTATAATTCACCCCTCCACTTT.

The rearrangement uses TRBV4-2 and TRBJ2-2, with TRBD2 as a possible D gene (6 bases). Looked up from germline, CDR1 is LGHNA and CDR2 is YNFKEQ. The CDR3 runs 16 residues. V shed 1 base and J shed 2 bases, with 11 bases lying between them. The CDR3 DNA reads TGTGCCAGCAGCCAAGTGTCGGGGGTTAACACCGGGGAGCTGTTTTTT. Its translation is CASSQVSGVNTGELFF.

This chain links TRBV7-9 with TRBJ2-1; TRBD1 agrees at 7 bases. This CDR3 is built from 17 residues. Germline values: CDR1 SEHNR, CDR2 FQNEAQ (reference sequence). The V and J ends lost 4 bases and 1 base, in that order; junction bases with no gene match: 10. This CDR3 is CASSSMDRPESYNEQFF. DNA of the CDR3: TGTGCCAGCAGCTCTATGGACAGGCCAGAATCCTACAATGAGCAGTTCTTC.

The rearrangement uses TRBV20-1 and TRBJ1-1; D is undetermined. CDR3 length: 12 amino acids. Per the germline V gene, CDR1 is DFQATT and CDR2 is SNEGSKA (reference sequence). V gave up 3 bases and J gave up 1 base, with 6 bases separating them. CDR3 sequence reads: CSASNTNTEAFF. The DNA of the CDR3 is TGCAGTGCTAGTAACACGAACACTGAAGCTTTCTTT.